The clone carrying this T cell receptor beta chain turned up a few times. The antigen remains unidentified. The data originate from a study of blood T cells in healthy people across ages. Findings of the study overall: Higher diversity, along with more naive CD4+ cells, distinguished long-lived donors from aged donors.

CDR1 is SGDLS, CDR2 YYNGEE, per germline. V lost 0 bases to trimming and J lost 1 base, with 11 bases between them. This CDR3 has 15 amino acids. Alongside a J-beta primer mix, a sample-barcoded 5' primer served in a second PCR lasting roughly 7 to 12 cycles. In TCRdb, the 5' RACE reads were re-called with MiXCR into one record per CDR3 protein. This sample has around 990,000 distinct CDR3 sequences; approximately 38% occur once, and the top ten carry around 13%. This clonotype originated in a man in his late teens or twenties in good health. The rearrangement links TRBV9 to TRBJ2-7; tentative D call: TRBD2 (6 bases). Sequencing was carried out using blood. CDR3 amino acids: CASSVGVGRSYEQYF. As DNA, the CDR3 is TGTGCCAGCAGCGTAGGGGTAGGGAGGTCCTACGAGCAGTACTTC.